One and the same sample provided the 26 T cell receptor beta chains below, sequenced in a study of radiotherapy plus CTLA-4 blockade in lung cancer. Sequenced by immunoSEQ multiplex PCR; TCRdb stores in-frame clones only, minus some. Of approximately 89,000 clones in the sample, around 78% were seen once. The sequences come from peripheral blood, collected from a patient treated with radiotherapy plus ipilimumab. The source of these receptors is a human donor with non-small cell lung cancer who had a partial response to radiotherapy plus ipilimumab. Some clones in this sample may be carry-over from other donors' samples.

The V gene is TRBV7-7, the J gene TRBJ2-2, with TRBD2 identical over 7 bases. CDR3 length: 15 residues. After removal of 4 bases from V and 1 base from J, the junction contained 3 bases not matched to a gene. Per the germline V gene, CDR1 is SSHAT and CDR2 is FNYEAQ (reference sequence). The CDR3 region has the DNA TGTGCCAGCAGCTACAGCGGGGTGAACACCGGGGAGCTGTTTTTT. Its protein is CASSYSGVNTGELFF. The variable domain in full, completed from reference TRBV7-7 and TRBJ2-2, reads GAGVSQSPRYKVTKRGQDVTLRCDPISSHATLYWYQQALGQGPEFLTYFNYEAQPDKSGLPSDRFSAERPEGSISTLTIQRTEQRDSAMYRCASSYSGVNTGELFFGEGSRLTVL.

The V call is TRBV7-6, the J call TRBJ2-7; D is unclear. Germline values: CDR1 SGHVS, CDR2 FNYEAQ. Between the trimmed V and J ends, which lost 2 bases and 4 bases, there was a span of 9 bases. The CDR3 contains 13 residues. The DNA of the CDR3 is TGTGCCAGCAGCTTAAGATCCGGGTACGAGCAGTACTTC. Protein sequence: CASSLRSGYEQYF.

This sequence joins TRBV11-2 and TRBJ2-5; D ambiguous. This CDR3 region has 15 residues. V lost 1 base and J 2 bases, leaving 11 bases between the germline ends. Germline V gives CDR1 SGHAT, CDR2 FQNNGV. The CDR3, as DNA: TGTGCCAGCAGCTTAGTACTTCGACAACAAGAGACCCAGTACTTC. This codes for CASSLVLRQQETQYF.

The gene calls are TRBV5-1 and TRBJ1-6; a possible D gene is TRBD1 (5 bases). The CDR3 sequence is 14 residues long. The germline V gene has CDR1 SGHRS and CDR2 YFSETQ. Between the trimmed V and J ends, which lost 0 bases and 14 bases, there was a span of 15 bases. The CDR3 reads CASSLDGAKLALHF. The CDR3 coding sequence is TGCGCCAGCAGCTTGGATGGGGCGAAGTTGGCCCTCCACTTT.

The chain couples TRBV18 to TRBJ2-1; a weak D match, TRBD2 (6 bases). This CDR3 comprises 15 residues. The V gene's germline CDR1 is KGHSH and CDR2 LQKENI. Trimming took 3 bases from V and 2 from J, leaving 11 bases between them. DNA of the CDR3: TGTGCCAGCTCACCGGAGGGGCTCGCCTACAATGAGCAGTTCTTC. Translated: CASSPEGLAYNEQFF.

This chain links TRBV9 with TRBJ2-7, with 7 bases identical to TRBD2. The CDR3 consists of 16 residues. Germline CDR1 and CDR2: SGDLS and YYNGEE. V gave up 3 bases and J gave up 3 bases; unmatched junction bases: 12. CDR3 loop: CASSAEGTTNLYEQYF. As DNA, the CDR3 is TGTGCCAGCAGCGCGGAGGGGACTACAAATCTCTACGAGCAGTACTTC.

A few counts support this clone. The CDR3 nucleotides are TGTGCCAGTAGTACACAGGGGGAAAATACGCAGTATTTT. Protein: CASSTQGENTQYF. This chain connects TRBV19 to TRBJ2-3; 8 bases fit TRBD1. V shed 4 bases and J 7 bases; nucleotides not matched to a gene: 4. Germline CDR1 LNHDA, CDR2 SQIVND (reference sequence). The CDR3 extends over 13 amino acids.

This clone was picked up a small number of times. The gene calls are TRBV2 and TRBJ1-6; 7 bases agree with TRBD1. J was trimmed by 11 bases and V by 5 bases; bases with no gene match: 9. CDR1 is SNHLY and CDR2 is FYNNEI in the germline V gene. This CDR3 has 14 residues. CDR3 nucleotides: TGTGCCAGCAGTTTAAGACAGGGTACAGCACCCCTCCACTTT. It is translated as CASSLRQGTAPLHF.

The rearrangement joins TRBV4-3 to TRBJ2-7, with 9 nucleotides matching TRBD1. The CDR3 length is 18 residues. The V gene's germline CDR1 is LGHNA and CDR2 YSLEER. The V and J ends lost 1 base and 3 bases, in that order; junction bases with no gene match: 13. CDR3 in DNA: TGCGCCAGCAGCCAAGCGGCTTCTGGGACAGGGAATAGCTACGAGCAGTACTTC. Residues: CASSQAASGTGNSYEQYF.

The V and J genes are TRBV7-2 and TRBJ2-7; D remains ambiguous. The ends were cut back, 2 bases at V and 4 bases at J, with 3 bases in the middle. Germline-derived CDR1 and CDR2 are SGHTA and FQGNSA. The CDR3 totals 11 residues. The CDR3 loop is CASSLLYEQYF. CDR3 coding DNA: TGTGCCAGCAGCTTACTTTACGAGCAGTACTTC.

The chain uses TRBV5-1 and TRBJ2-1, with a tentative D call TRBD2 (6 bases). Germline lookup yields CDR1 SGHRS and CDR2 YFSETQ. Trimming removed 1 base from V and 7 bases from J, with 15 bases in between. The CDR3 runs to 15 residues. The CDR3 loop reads CASSLFTSRKNEQFF. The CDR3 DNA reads TGCGCCAGCAGCTTGTTCACTAGCCGGAAGAATGAGCAGTTCTTC.

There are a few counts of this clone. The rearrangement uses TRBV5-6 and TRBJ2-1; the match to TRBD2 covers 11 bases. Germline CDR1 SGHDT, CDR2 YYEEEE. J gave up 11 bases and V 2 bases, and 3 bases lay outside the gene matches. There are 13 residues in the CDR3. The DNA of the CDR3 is TGTGCCAGCAGCTTAACTAGCGGGAGTAAGCAGTTCTTC. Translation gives CASSLTSGSKQFF.

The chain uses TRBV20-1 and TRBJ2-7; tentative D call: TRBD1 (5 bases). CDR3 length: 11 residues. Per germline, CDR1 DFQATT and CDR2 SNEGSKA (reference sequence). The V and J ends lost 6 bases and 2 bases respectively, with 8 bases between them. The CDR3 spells CSAGRAYEQYF. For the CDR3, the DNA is TGCAGTGCGGGCAGGGCCTACGAGCAGTACTTC.

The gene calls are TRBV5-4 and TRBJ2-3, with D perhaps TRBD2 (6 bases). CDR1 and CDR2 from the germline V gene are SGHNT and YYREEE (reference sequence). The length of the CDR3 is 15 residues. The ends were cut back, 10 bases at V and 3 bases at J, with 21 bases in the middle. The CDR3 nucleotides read TGTGCCCAAGGTGCGGGACTCCCTGGGACAGATACGCAGTATTTT. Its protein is CAQGAGLPGTDTQYF.

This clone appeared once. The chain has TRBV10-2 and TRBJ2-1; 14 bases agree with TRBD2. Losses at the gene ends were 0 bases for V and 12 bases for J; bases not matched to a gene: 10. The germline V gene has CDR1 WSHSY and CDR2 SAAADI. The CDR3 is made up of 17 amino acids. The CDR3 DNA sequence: TGCGCCAGCAGTGAGTCGTCCGGGACTAGCGGGAGTGGGGGGCAGTTCTTC. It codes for CASSESSGTSGSGGQFF.

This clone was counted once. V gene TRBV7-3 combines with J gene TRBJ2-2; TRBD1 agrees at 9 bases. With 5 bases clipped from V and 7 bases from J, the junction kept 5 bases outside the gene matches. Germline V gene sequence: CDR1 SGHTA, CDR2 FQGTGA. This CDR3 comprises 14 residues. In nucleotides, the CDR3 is TGTGCCAGCAGCCCGGGGACAGGGCACGGGGAGCTGTTTTTT. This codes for CASSPGTGHGELFF.

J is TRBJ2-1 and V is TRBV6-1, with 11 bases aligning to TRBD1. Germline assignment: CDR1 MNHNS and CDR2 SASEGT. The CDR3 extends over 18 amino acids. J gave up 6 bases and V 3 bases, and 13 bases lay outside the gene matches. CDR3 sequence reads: CASSEAHTGQGAGNEQFF. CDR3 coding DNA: TGTGCCAGCAGTGAGGCCCATACCGGACAGGGGGCAGGCAATGAGCAGTTCTTC.

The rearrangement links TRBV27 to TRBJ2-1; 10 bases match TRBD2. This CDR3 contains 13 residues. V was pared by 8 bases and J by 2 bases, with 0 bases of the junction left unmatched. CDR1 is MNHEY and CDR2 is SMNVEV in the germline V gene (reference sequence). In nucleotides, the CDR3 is TGTGCCAGCGGACTAGCGGCCTACAATGAGCAGTTCTTC. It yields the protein CASGLAAYNEQFF.

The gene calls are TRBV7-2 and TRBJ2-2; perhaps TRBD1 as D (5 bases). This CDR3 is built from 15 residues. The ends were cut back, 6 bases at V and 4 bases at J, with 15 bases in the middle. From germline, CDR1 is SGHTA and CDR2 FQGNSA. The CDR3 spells CASRKTPGSTGELFF. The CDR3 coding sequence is TGTGCCAGCAGAAAAACCCCAGGGTCCACCGGGGAGCTGTTTTTT.

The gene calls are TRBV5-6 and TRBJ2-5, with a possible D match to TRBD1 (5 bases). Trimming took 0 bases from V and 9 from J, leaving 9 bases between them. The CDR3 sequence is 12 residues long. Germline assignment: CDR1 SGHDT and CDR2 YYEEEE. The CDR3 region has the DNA TGTGCCAGCAGCTTGGCCACAGGTCCCCAGTACTTC. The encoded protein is CASSLATGPQYF.

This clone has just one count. CDR3 nucleotides: TGTGCCAGCAGCAAACTACGGGACAGCTCCGAGCAGTACTTC. It is translated as CASSKLRDSSEQYF. The chain carries TRBV6-5 and TRBJ2-5; TRBD1 matches at 7 bases. The J call is doubtful: the DNA matches TRBJ2-7 better. This CDR3 region has 14 residues. The germline V gene encodes CDR1 MNHEY and CDR2 SVGAGI.

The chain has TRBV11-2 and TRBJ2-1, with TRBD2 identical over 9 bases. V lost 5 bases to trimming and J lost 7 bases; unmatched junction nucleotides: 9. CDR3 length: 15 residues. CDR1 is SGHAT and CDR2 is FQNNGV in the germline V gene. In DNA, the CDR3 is TGTGCCAGCAGCCCCCGGGGAGCGGGAGGTAATGAGCAGTTCTTC. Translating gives CASSPRGAGGNEQFF.

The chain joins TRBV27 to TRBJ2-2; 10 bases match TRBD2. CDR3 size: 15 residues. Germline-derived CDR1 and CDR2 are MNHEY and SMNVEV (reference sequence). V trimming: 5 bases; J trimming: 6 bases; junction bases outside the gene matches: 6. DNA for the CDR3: TGTGCCAGCAGTAGTCTAGCGGGAGTATCCGGGGAGCTGTTTTTT. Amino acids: CASSSLAGVSGELFF.

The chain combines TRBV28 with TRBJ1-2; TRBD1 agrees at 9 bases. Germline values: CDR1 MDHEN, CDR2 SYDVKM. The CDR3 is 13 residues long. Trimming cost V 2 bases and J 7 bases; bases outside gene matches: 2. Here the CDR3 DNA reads TGTGCCAGCAGTTTAAGACAGGGGGTTGGCTACACCTTC. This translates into CASSLRQGVGYTF.

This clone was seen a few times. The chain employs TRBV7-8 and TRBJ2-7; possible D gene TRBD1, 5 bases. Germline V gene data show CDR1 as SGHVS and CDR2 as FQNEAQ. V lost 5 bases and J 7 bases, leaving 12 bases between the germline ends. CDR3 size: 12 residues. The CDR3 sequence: CASSRAGQEQYF. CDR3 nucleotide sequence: TGTGCCAGCAGCCGCGCAGGGCAGGAGCAGTACTTC.

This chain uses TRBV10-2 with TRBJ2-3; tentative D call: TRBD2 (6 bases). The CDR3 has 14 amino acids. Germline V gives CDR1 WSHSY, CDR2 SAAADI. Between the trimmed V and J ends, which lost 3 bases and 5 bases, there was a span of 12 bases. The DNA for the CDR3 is TGCGCCAGCAGTGACCGGGACTTCAAAGATACGCAGTATTTT. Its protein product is CASSDRDFKDTQYF.